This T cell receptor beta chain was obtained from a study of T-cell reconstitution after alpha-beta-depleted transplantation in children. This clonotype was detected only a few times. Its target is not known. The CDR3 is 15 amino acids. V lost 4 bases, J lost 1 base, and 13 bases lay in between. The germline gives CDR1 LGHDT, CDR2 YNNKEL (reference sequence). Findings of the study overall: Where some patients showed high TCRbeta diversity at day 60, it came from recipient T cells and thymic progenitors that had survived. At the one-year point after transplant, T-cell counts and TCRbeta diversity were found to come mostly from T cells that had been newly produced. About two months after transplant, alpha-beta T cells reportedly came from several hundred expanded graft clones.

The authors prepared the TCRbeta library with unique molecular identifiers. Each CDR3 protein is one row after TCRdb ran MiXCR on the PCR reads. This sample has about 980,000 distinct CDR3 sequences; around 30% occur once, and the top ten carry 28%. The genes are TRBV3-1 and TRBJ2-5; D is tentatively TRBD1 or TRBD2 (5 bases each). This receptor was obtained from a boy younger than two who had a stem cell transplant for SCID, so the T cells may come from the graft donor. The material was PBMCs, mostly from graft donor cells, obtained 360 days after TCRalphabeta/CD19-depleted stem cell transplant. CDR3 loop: CASSRAGAVQETQYF. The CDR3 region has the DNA TGTGCCAGCAGCCGAGCCGGGGCGGTCCAAGAGACCCAGTACTTC.